This record covers a single T cell receptor (beta chain). This sample is part of a study of blood T cell repertoires in COVID-19. This table comes from immunoSEQ multiplex PCR, and its TCRdb copy is limited to in-frame clones, with some not included. The sample consists of about 180,000 clones, about 84% of them appearing once. V was clipped by 2 bases and J by 4 bases; unmatched bases: 11. The germline gives CDR1 SGHAT, CDR2 FQNNGV. The CDR3 runs to 16 residues. Sequences were obtained from PBMCs or T cells enriched from blood (not recorded which). The rearrangement joins TRBV11-2 to TRBJ2-7; 7 bases align to TRBD2. The receptor comes from a woman aged 30 to 39 who had recovered from COVID-19. The CDR3 coding sequence is TGTGCCAGCAGCTTATCAGGAGCGGGATATCGGTACGAGCAGTACTTC. Translating it yields CASSLSGAGYRYEQYF.